A selection of T cell receptor beta chains follows, all from one sample in a study of T cell responses to AZD1222 COVID-19 vaccine. Data came from immunoSEQ multiplex PCR; TCRdb stores just in-frame clones and leaves some out. The sample contains around 160,000 clones, 88% of which appear only once. The sequencing used peripheral blood, collected on day 0 of AZD1222 vaccination. Receptors were obtained from an adult in good health. Each CDR3 is given with its conserved first and last residue. A D gene is named only where the DNA matches it firmly. The listing skips clone size in some rows; elsewhere it reads once, few, many or a size class.

j_call,v_call,cdr3_length,clone_size,d_call,cdr3_aa,cdr3_nt
TRBJ2-7,TRBV10-2,15,once,TRBD1,CASRPDRGITYEQYF,TGCGCCAGCAGACCGGACAGGGGAATAACCTACGAGCAGTACTTC
TRBJ1-2,TRBV5-5,14,.,TRBD1,CASSWTGTDYGYTF,TGTGCCAGCAGCTGGACCGGGACAGACTATGGCTACACCTTC
TRBJ2-3,TRBV7-9,14,.,.,CASTVEGATDTQYF,TGTGCCAGTACAGTGGAGGGTGCAACAGATACGCAGTATTTT
TRBJ2-2,TRBV19,14,.,.,CASRDNPNTGELFF,TGTGCCAGTAGGGACAACCCGAACACCGGGGAGCTGTTTTTT
TRBJ1-5,TRBV4-2,15,.,TRBD1,CASSQGRGRNQPQHF,TGTGCCAGCAGCCAGGGCAGGGGGCGTAATCAGCCCCAGCATTTT
TRBJ1-1,TRBV18,13,once,.,CASSPDTYTEAFF,TGTGCCAGCTCTCCGGACACCTACACTGAAGCTTTCTTT
TRBJ1-3,TRBV27,13,.,TRBD1,CASRMTGGNTIYF,TGTGCCAGCAGGATGACAGGGGGAAACACCATATATTTT
TRBJ1-1,TRBV5-1,12,.,.,CASSLEHGEAFF,TGCGCCAGCAGCCTGGAACATGGTGAAGCTTTCTTT
TRBJ1-2,TRBV5-1,15,once,TRBD1,CASSYYRGAGNGYTF,TGCGCCAGCAGCTACTACAGGGGCGCAGGCAACGGCTACACCTTC
TRBJ1-1,TRBV19,15,.,TRBD1,CASSPGTGRNTEAFF,TGTGCCAGTAGTCCAGGGACAGGGAGGAACACTGAAGCTTTCTTT
TRBJ2-3,TRBV20-1,11,.,.,CSAQGPDTQYF,TGCAGTGCCCAGGGACCAGATACGCAGTATTTT
TRBJ1-1,TRBV7-3,15,.,.,CASSLEGGSVTEAFF,TGTGCCAGCAGCTTAGAGGGGGGATCGGTCACTGAAGCTTTCTTT
TRBJ2-5,TRBV3-1/TRBV3-2,14,once,TRBD2,CASSLAGGPETQYF,TGTGCCAGCAGCCTTGCGGGGGGGCCGGAGACCCAGTACTTC
TRBJ1-6,TRBV12-3/TRBV12-4,12,.,.,CASKTWDSPLHF,TGTGCCAGCAAAACGTGGGATTCACCCCTCCACTTT
TRBJ1-6,TRBV5-1,14,.,TRBD1,CASSQGVTDSPLHF,TGCGCCAGCAGTCAGGGGGTTACGGATTCACCCCTCCACTTT
TRBJ1-6,TRBV18,14,.,.,CASSKDSKNSPLHF,TGTGCCAGCTCCAAGGACAGCAAGAATTCACCCCTCCACTTT
TRBJ2-7,TRBV18,15,.,TRBD1,CASSPATGQLSEQYF,TGTGCCAGCTCACCAGCCACGGGACAGCTCAGCGAGCAGTACTTC
TRBJ1-6,TRBV28,15,.,TRBD1,CASSLFQGARSPLHF,TGTGCCAGCAGTTTATTTCAGGGGGCGCGTTCACCCCTCCACTTT
TRBJ1-3,TRBV18,15,.,.,CASSPRRTLDNTIYF,TGTGCCAGCTCACCGAGACGGACTCTCGACAACACCATATATTTT
TRBJ1-1,TRBV5-4,13,.,.,CASNSRSNTEAFF,TGTGCCAGCAATAGCAGATCGAACACTGAAGCTTTCTTT
TRBJ2-5,TRBV7-2,12,.,.,CASSLHGETQYF,TGTGCCAGCAGCTTACACGGGGAGACCCAGTACTTC
TRBJ1-2,TRBV29-1,12,.,.,CSATGLLYGYTF,TGCAGCGCTACAGGGTTATTGTATGGCTACACCTTC
TRBJ2-1,TRBV3-1/TRBV3-2,11,.,.,CASSQGNEQFF,TGTGCCAGCAGCCAAGGCAATGAGCAGTTCTTC
TRBJ1-1,TRBV18,14,.,.,CASSPLGQASEAFF,TGTGCCAGCTCACCTCTCGGGCAGGCGTCTGAAGCTTTCTTT
TRBJ1-2,TRBV6-5,13,.,.,CASSSQASYGYTF,TGTGCCAGCAGTTCGCAGGCCAGCTATGGCTACACCTTC
TRBJ1-6,TRBV4-1,17,.,TRBD1,CASSPTGRASYNSPLHF,TGCGCCAGCAGCCCGACAGGGAGGGCCTCCTATAATTCACCCCTCCACTTT
TRBJ1-2,TRBV11-2,16,.,.,CASSLDNRGPNYGYTF,TGTGCCAGCAGCTTAGATAATCGGGGGCCTAACTATGGCTACACCTTC
TRBJ2-2,TRBV6-2/TRBV6-3,14,.,.,CASSYRPWAGELFF,TGTGCCAGCAGTTACCGGCCGTGGGCCGGGGAGCTGTTTTTT
TRBJ1-5,TRBV19,18,.,.,CASSISGLRGGGNQPQHF,TGTGCCAGTAGTATCAGCGGGCTCAGGGGAGGGGGCAATCAGCCCCAGCATTTT
TRBJ1-6,TRBV9,15,few,.,CASSGFYGDNSPLHF,TGTGCCAGCAGCGGATTTTACGGAGACAATTCACCCCTCCACTTT
TRBJ2-5,TRBV27,14,.,TRBD2,CASSSWTSTRTQYF,TGTGCCAGCAGTTCTTGGACTAGCACGAGGACCCAGTACTTC
TRBJ1-4,TRBV7-3,15,once,TRBD1,CASSLVTGFGEKLFF,TGTGCCAGCAGCCTAGTGACAGGGTTTGGTGAAAAACTGTTTTTT
TRBJ1-2,TRBV25-1,14,few,TRBD1,CASSKTGGNYGYTF,TGTGCCAGCAGCAAGACAGGGGGCAACTATGGCTACACCTTC
TRBJ1-1,TRBV7-8,15,.,.,CASSLEFGGTTEAFF,TGTGCCAGCAGCTTAGAATTTGGGGGTACCACTGAAGCTTTCTTT
TRBJ1-1,TRBV12-3/TRBV12-4,13,.,.,CASSFAENTEAFF,TGTGCCAGCAGTTTTGCAGAGAACACTGAAGCTTTCTTT
TRBJ2-1,TRBV10-3,15,.,TRBD1,CAISDEQGAYNEQFF,TGTGCCATCAGTGATGAGCAGGGGGCCTACAATGAGCAGTTCTTC
TRBJ1-2,TRBV7-8,16,.,.,CASSYKQGRGPYGYTF,TGTGCCAGCAGCTACAAGCAGGGGAGAGGCCCCTATGGCTACACCTTC